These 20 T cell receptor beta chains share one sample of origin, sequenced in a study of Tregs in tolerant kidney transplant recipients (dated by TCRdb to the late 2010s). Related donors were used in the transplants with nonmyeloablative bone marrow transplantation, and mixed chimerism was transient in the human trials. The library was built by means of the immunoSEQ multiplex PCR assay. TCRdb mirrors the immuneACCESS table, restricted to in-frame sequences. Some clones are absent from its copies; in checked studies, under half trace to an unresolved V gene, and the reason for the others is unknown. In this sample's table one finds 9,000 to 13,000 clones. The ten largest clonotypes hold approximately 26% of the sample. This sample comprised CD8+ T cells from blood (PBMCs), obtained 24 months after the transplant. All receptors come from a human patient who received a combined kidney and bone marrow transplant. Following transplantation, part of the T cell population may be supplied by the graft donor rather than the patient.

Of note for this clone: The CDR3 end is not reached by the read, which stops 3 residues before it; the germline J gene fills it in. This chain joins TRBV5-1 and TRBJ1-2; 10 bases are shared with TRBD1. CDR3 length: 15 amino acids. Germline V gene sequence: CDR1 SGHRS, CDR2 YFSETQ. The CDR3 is CASSGMTGGLGVYTF. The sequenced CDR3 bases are TGCGCCAGCAGCGGGATGACAGGGGGCTTAGGAGTC.

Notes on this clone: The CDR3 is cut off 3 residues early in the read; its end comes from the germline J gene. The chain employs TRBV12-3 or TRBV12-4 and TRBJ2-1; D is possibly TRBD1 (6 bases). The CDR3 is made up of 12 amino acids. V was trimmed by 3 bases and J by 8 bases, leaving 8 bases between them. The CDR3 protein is CASSFPGDEQFF. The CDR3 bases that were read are TGTGCCAGCAGTTTTCCAGGGGATGAG.

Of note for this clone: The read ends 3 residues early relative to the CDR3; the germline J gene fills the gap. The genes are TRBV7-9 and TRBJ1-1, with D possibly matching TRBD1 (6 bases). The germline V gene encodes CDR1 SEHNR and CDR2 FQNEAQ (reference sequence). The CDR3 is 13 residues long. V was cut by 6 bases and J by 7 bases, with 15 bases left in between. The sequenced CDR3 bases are TGTGCCAGCAGAGGAACAGGGATCGGTGAA. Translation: CASRGTGIGE. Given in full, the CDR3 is CASRGTGIGEAFF.

CDR3 residues: CASSLSRGNQPQHF. The CDR3 DNA, read in part, is TGCGCCAGCAGCCTAAGCCGGGGGAATCAGCCC. V and J are TRBV4-1 and TRBJ1-5, with TRBD1 as a possible D gene (5 bases). The read finishes 3 residues shy of the CDR3 end, and the germline J gene is used to complete it. The V gene's germline CDR1 is MGHRA and CDR2 YSYEKL. The ends were cut back, 4 bases at V and 4 bases at J, with 11 bases in the middle. The CDR3 totals 14 residues.

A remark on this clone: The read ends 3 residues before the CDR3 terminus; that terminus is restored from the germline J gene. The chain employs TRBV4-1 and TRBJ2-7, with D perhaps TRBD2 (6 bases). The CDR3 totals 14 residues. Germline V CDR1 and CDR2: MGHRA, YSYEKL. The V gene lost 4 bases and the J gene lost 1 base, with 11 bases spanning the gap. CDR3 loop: CASSPNGGSYEQYF. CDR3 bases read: TGCGCCAGCAGCCCGAACGGGGGTTCCTACGAG.

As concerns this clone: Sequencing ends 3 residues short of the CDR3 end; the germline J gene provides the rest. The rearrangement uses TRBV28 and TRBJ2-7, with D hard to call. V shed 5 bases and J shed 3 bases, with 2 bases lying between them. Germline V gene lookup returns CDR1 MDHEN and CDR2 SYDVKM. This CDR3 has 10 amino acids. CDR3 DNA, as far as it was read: TGTGCCAGCAGTCGCTACGAG. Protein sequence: CASSRYE. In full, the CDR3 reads CASSRYEQYF. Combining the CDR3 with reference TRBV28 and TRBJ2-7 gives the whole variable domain DVKVTQSSRYLVKRTGEKVFLECVQDMDHENMFWYRQDPGLGLRLIYFSYDVKMKEKGDIPEGYSVSREKKERFSLILESASTNQTSMYLCASSRYEQYFGPGTRLTVT.

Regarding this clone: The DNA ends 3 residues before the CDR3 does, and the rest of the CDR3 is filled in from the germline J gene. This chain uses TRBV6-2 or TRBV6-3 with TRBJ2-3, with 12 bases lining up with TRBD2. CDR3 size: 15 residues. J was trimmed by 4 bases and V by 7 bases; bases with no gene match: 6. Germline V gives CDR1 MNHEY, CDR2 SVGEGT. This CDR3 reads CASTALAGGPDTQYF. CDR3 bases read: TGTGCCAGCACCGCACTAGCGGGAGGCCCAGATACG.

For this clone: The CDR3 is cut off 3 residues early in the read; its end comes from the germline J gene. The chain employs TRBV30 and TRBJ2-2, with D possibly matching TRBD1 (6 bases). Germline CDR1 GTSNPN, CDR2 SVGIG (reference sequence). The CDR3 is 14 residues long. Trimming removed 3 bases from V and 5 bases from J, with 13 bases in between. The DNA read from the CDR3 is TGTGCCTGGAGCTATACAGGGACGACCGGGGAG. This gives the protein CAWSYTGTTGE. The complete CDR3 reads CAWSYTGTTGELFF. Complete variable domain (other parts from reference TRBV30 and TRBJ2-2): SQTIHQWPATLVQPVGSPLSLECTVEGTSNPNLYWYRQAAGRGLQLLFYSVGIGQISSEVPQNLSASRPQDRQFILSSKKLLLSDSGFYLCAWSYTGTTGELFFGEGSRLTVL.

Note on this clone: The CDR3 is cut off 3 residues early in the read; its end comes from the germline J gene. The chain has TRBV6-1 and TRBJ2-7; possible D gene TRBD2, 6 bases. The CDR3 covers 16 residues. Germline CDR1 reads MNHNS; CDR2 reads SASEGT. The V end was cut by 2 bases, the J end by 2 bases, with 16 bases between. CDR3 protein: CASSESGTLLTYEQYF. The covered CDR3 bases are TGTGCCAGCAGTGAATCCGGGACTCTCCTAACCTACGAG.

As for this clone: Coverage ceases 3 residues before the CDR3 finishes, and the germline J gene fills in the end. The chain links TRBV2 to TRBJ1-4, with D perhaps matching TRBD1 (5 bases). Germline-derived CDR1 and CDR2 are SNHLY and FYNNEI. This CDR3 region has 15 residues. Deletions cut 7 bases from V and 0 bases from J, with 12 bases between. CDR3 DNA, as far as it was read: TGTGCCAGCATCAGGGTACTTGCAACTAATGAAAAA. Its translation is CASIRVLATNEK. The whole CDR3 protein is CASIRVLATNEKLFF.

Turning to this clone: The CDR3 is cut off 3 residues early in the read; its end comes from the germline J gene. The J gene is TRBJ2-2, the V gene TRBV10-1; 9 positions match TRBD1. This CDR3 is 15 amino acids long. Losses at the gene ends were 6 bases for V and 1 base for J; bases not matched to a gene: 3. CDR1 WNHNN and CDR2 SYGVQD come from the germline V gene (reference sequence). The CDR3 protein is CASRSGQGNTGELFF. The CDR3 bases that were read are TGCGCCAGCAGATCGGGACAGGGGAACACCGGGGAG.

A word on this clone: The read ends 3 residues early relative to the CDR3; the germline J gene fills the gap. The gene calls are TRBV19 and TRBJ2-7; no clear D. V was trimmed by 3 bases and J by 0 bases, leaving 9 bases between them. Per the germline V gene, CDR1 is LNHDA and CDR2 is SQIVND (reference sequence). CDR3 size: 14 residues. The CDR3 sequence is CASSMTGASYEQYF. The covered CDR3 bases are TGTGCCAGTAGTATGACGGGTGCCTCCTACGAG.

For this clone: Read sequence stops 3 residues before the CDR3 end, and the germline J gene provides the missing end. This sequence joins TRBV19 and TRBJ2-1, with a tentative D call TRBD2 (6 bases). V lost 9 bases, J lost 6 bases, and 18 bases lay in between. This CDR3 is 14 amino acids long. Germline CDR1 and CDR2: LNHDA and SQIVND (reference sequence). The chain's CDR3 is CASTTTGVGNEQFF. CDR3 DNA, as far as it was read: TGTGCCAGCACAACGACGGGGGTCGGCAATGAG.

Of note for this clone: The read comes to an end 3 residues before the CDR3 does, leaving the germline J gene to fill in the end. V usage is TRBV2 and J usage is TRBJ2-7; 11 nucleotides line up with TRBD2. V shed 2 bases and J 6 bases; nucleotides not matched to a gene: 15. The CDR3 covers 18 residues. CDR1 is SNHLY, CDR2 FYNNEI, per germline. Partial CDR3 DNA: TGTGCCAGCAGTGAATCTTTACGGAGACTAGCGGGGCTTCTCGAG. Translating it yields CASSESLRRLAGLLE. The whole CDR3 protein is CASSESLRRLAGLLEQYF.

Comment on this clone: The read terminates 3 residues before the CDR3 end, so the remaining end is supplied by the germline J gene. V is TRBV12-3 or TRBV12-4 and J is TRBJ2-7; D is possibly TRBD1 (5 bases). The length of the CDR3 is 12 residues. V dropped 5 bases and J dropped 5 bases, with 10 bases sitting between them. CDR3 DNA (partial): TGTGCCAGCAGTCCGACAGCTCACGAG. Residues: CASSPTAHE. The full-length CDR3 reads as CASSPTAHEQYF.

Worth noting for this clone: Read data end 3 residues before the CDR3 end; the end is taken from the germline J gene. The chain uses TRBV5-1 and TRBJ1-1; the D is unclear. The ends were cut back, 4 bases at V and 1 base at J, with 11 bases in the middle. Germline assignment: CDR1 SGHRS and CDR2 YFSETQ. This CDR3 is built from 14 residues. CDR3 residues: CASSEALENTEAFF. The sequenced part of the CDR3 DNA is TGCGCCAGCAGCGAGGCACTAGAGAACACTGAA. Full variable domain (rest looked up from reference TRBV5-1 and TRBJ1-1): KAGVTQTPRYLIKTRGQQVTLSCSPISGHRSVSWYQQTPGQGLQFLFEYFSETQRNKGNFPGRFSGRQFSNSRSEMNVSTLELGDSALYLCASSEALENTEAFFGQGTRLTVV.

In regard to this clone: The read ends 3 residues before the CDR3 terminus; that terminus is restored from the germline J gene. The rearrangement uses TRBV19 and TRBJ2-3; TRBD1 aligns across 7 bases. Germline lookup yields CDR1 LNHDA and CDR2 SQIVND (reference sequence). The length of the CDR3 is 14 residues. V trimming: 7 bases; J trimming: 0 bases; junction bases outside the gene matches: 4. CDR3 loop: CASNQGVSTDTQYF. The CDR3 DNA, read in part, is TGTGCCAGTAACCAGGGGGTAAGCACAGATACG.

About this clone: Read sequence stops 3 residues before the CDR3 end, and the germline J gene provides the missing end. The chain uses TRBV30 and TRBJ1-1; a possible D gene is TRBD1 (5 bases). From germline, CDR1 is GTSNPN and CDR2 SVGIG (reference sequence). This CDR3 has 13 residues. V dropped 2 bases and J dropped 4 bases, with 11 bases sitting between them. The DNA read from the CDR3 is TGTGCCTGGAGTACGACAGCTGGCACTGAA. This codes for CAWSTTAGTE. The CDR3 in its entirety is CAWSTTAGTEAFF.

The sequenced CDR3 bases are TGTGCCATCAGTGAGCCCCGCCTACTAGCGGGAGAGTTACGCAATGAG. Its protein is CAISEPRLLAGELRNE. The whole CDR3 is CAISEPRLLAGELRNEQFF. This chain joins TRBV10-3 and TRBJ2-1; 11 bases align to TRBD2. Read sequence stops 3 residues before the CDR3 end, and the germline J gene provides the missing end. This CDR3 has 19 amino acids. CDR1 and CDR2 from the germline V gene are ENHRY and SYGVKD. Germline trimming cut 2 bases from V and 6 bases from J; bases unmatched to any gene: 15.

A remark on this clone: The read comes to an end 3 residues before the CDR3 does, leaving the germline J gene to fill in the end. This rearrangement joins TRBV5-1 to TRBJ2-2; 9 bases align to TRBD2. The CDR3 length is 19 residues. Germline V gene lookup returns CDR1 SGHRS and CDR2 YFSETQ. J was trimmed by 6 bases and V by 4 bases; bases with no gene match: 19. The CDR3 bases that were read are TGCGCCAGCAGCCTCCTTTCGCCCGGGACTAGCTTTGGCGCCGGGGAG. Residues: CASSLLSPGTSFGAGE. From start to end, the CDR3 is CASSLLSPGTSFGAGELFF.